The 27 T cell receptor beta chains in this list originate from one sample, sequenced in a study of blood T cell repertoires in COVID-19. Profiled with immunoSEQ multiplex PCR; TCRdb holds only in-frame clones, not every one. Among 300,000 or so clones listed, roughly 86% were seen once. The specimen sequenced was PBMCs or T cells enriched from blood (not recorded which). These receptors originate from a woman aged 45-65 years who had been exposed to COVID-19.

This chain links TRBV6-1 with TRBJ1-5, with a tentative D call TRBD1 (6 bases). CDR1 and CDR2 (germline): MNHNS, SASEGT. The V gene lost 0 bases and the J gene lost 0 bases, with 9 bases spanning the gap. The CDR3 sequence is 16 residues long. CDR3 bases: TGTGCCAGCAGTGAAGCGACAGGCTATAGCAATCAGCCCCAGCATTTT. Translating it yields CASSEATGYSNQPQHF.

This clone was counted a few times. The genes are TRBV7-4 and TRBJ1-2, with a possible D match to TRBD1 (6 bases). The CDR3 length is 15 residues. Germline lookup yields CDR1 SGHVT and CDR2 SQSDAQ. V lost 7 bases to trimming and J lost 7 bases, with 22 bases between them. CDR3 sequence reads: CASTEKLGGPSGYTF. CDR3 DNA: TGTGCCAGCACCGAAAAACTGGGGGGGCCTAGTGGCTACACCTTC.

The chain couples TRBV5-4 to TRBJ1-4, with 8 bases aligning to TRBD1. Germline assignment: CDR1 SGHNT and CDR2 YYREEE (reference sequence). CDR3 length: 16 residues. J gave up 0 bases and V 3 bases, and 4 bases lay outside the gene matches. CDR3 amino acids: CASSSDRVSTNEKLFF. In DNA form, the CDR3 reads TGTGCCAGCAGCTCGGACAGGGTATCAACTAATGAAAAACTGTTTTTT.

The J gene is TRBJ2-3, the V gene TRBV6-1; 9 bases are a match to TRBD2. After removal of 2 bases from V and 3 bases from J, the junction contained 6 bases not matched to a gene. Germline V gene lookup returns CDR1 MNHNS and CDR2 SASEGT. CDR3 length: 16 residues. The chain's CDR3 is CASSEPPGLATDTQYF. The DNA of the CDR3 is TGTGCCAGCAGTGAACCCCCGGGACTAGCTACAGATACGCAGTATTTT.

The rearrangement joins TRBV28 to TRBJ1-2; the match to TRBD1 covers 7 bases. Germline values: CDR1 MDHEN, CDR2 SYDVKM. The CDR3 has 15 residues. The junction had 10 bases not matched to a gene; V was cut back by 5 bases and J by 4 bases. The CDR3 sequence is CASSELDRAIYGYTF. The CDR3 bases are TGTGCCAGCAGTGAACTAGACAGGGCCATCTATGGCTACACCTTC.

CDR3 sequence: CASSLSRAEVETQYF. CDR3 in DNA: TGTGCCAGCAGTTTATCGCGGGCCGAGGTGGAGACCCAGTACTTC. The rearrangement uses TRBV27 and TRBJ2-5, with D tentatively TRBD2 (5 bases). The CDR3 has 15 residues. CDR1 and CDR2 (germline): MNHEY, SMNVEV (reference sequence). Trimming cost V 0 bases and J 5 bases, with 13 bases left between them.

The chain carries TRBV10-2 and TRBJ1-5, with TRBD1 matching 7 bases. Germline CDR1 and CDR2: WSHSY and SAAADI. The CDR3 is made up of 13 amino acids. CDR3 amino acids: CATSGGGNQPQHF. CDR3 sequence (DNA): TGCGCGACCTCAGGGGGAGGCAATCAGCCCCAGCATTTT.

The genes are TRBV4-2 and TRBJ1-5, with TRBD1 identical over 8 bases. Germline trimming cut 3 bases from V and 6 bases from J; bases unmatched to any gene: 7. The CDR3 has 15 amino acids. The V gene's germline CDR1 is LGHNA and CDR2 YNFKEQ. In DNA, the CDR3 is TGTGCCAGCAGCCATAACAGGGGGGTCGGTCAGCCCCAGCATTTT. Translating gives CASSHNRGVGQPQHF.

V and J are TRBV10-3 and TRBJ2-3, with a possible D match to TRBD2 (6 bases). Germline V gene sequence: CDR1 ENHRY, CDR2 SYGVKD. The CDR3 covers 15 residues. V was pared by 7 bases and J by 4 bases, with 18 bases between. This CDR3 is CAIKEGSTIPDTQYF. CDR3 nucleotides: TGTGCCATCAAGGAGGGCAGTACGATACCAGATACGCAGTATTTT.

This clone was recorded once. The chain couples TRBV28 to TRBJ1-1; 9 bases line up with TRBD1. Germline CDR1 MDHEN, CDR2 SYDVKM. The CDR3 totals 16 residues. J was trimmed by 4 bases and V by 5 bases; bases with no gene match: 11. CDR3 sequence: CASSGLRDRVVTEAFF. CDR3 in DNA: TGTGCCAGCAGTGGACTCCGGGACAGGGTGGTCACTGAAGCTTTCTTT.

J is TRBJ2-2 and V is TRBV10-3, with no clear D. This CDR3 spans 13 amino acids. Germline V gene lookup returns CDR1 ENHRY and CDR2 SYGVKD. The V gene lost 10 bases and the J gene lost 6 bases, with 15 bases spanning the gap. CDR3 amino acids: CANRPGFAGELFF. The DNA for the CDR3 is TGTGCCAACCGCCCCGGGTTCGCCGGGGAGCTGTTTTTT.

V gene TRBV14 combines with J gene TRBJ1-4; tentatively, D is TRBD1 (5 bases). V was clipped by 1 base and J by 0 bases, with 9 bases between them. The CDR3 extends over 16 amino acids. Germline CDR1 is SGHDN and CDR2 is FVKESK. The CDR3 coding sequence is TGTGCCAGCAGCCAAGGGACAAGGACAACTAATGAAAAACTGTTTTTT. Protein sequence: CASSQGTRTTNEKLFF.

V is TRBV30 and J is TRBJ2-7, with 11 bases that match TRBD2. The V and J ends lost 5 bases and 0 bases, in that order; junction bases with no gene match: 3. Germline CDR1 GTSNPN, CDR2 SVGIG (reference sequence). The CDR3 sequence is 14 residues long. The CDR3 loop is CAWASGGSSYEQYF. CDR3 coding DNA: TGTGCCTGGGCTAGCGGGGGGTCCTCCTACGAGCAGTACTTC.

The V and J genes are TRBV28 and TRBJ1-5; possibly TRBD1 for D (6 bases). Germline CDR1 reads MDHEN; CDR2 reads SYDVKM. The CDR3 contains 17 residues. V gave up 7 bases and J gave up 2 bases, with 21 bases separating them. Written as DNA, the CDR3 is TGTGCCAGCACTAGTCTCGACAGGATCAACGGCAATCAGCCCCAGCATTTT. This sequence encodes CASTSLDRINGNQPQHF.

The chain combines TRBV28 with TRBJ2-1, with 10 positions matching TRBD1. Germline V CDR1 and CDR2: MDHEN, SYDVKM. The J segment lost 10 bases and the V segment lost 7 bases, leaving 10 bases of the junction unmatched. The CDR3 is made up of 14 amino acids. CDR3: CASIYGTGVLEQFF. CDR3 DNA sequence: TGTGCCAGCATATACGGGACAGGGGTCTTGGAGCAGTTCTTC.

The chain uses TRBV29-1 and TRBJ1-2; 8 bases line up with TRBD1. Germline V lookup: CDR1 SQVTM, CDR2 ANQGSEA. The junction had 2 bases not matched to a gene; V was cut back by 0 bases and J by 8 bases. The CDR3 has 12 residues. CDR3 sequence reads: CSVEEAGGGYTF. The CDR3 nucleotides read TGCAGCGTTGAAGAGGCAGGGGGCGGCTACACCTTC.

The chain recombines TRBV19 with TRBJ2-5, with D hard to call. The V end was cut by 3 bases, the J end by 1 base, with 3 bases between. The CDR3 has 12 residues. Germline V gene sequence: CDR1 LNHDA, CDR2 SQIVND (reference sequence). CDR3 sequence: CASSIGQETQYF. CDR3 sequence (DNA): TGTGCCAGTAGTATCGGCCAAGAGACCCAGTACTTC.

The V gene is TRBV10-3, the J gene TRBJ2-7; a possible D gene is TRBD1 (6 bases). Germline V gives CDR1 ENHRY, CDR2 SYGVKD. V lost 6 bases and J 0 bases, leaving 12 bases between the germline ends. The CDR3 has 14 residues. The CDR3, as DNA: TGTGCCATCAGCCCCGGACAGAACTCCTACGAGCAGTACTTC. It translates to CAISPGQNSYEQYF.

This chain joins TRBV7-6 and TRBJ1-4; D remains ambiguous. The CDR3 spans 13 residues. The V gene's germline CDR1 is SGHVS and CDR2 FNYEAQ. The germline V and J ends were trimmed by 3 bases and 6 bases, with 8 bases remaining between them. Written as DNA, the CDR3 is TGTGCCAGCAGCTTGGGAGTTGATGAAAAACTGTTTTTT. It specifies CASSLGVDEKLFF.

This clone occurred once. V usage is TRBV6-5 and J usage is TRBJ2-3; 12 bases map to TRBD1. V dropped 4 bases and J dropped 6; count of bases not matched to a gene: 5. CDR1 and CDR2 from the germline V gene are MNHEY and SVGAGI. The CDR3 has 15 amino acids. This CDR3 is CASSFRDRGRDTQYF. CDR3 DNA sequence: TGTGCCAGCAGTTTTCGGGACAGGGGGCGGGATACGCAGTATTTT.

V is TRBV5-5 and J is TRBJ2-3; 7 positions match TRBD1. J gave up 3 bases and V 2 bases, and 9 bases lay outside the gene matches. CDR1 and CDR2 from the germline V gene are SGHKS and YYEKEE (reference sequence). This CDR3 is built from 16 residues. The CDR3 coding sequence is TGTGCCAGCAGCTTCGGGTCGGGACAGCGTACAGATACGCAGTATTTT. Amino acid sequence: CASSFGSGQRTDTQYF.

The rearrangement links TRBV15 to TRBJ1-2; TRBD1 matches at 9 bases. Germline V gene data show CDR1 as LNHNV and CDR2 as YYDKDF (reference sequence). The CDR3 has 15 amino acids. Germline trimming cut 5 bases from V and 7 bases from J; bases unmatched to any gene: 11. In DNA, the CDR3 is TGTGCCACCAGCGTCACCGGGACAGGGTCTTTTGGCTACACCTTC. This encodes CATSVTGTGSFGYTF.

The chain recombines TRBV7-2 with TRBJ1-2; a weak D match, TRBD1 (5 bases). The CDR3 loop spans 15 amino acids. CDR1 is SGHTA and CDR2 is FQGNSA in the germline V gene. Trimming took 3 bases from V and 7 from J, leaving 18 bases between them. DNA of the CDR3: TGTGCCAGCAGCTTGGGACCTGCGGGAACTGGTGGCTACACCTTC. Protein product: CASSLGPAGTGGYTF.

The chain employs TRBV30 and TRBJ1-1; D is ambiguous. The V gene's germline CDR1 is GTSNPN and CDR2 SVGIG (reference sequence). The CDR3 has 14 residues. Trimming removed 0 bases from V and 2 bases from J, with 10 bases in between. The CDR3 spells CAWSVPSVNTEAFF. CDR3 nucleotides: TGTGCCTGGAGTGTACCCTCGGTTAACACTGAAGCTTTCTTT.

This clone was observed at least ten times. The V gene is TRBV29-1, the J gene TRBJ2-1, with 10 bases that match TRBD2. CDR1 is SQVTM, CDR2 ANQGSEA, per germline. After removal of 4 bases from V and 0 bases from J, the junction contained 18 bases not matched to a gene. The CDR3 extends over 20 amino acids. CDR3 sequence (DNA): TGCAGCGTTGTCCCCTTTACGACTAGCGGGTTCACGATCTCCTACAATGAGCAGTTCTTC. Translation: CSVVPFTTSGFTISYNEQFF.

The chain is built from TRBV6-5 and TRBJ1-1; 8 bases are a match to TRBD1. This CDR3 region has 12 residues. Trimming cost V 8 bases and J 5 bases; bases outside gene matches: 4. Germline V CDR1 and CDR2: MNHEY, SVGAGI. The CDR3 protein is CASLDRVTEAFF. The CDR3 DNA sequence: TGTGCCAGCTTGGACAGGGTAACTGAAGCTTTCTTT.

The rearrangement uses TRBV28 and TRBJ1-6, with 8 bases that match TRBD1. Germline CDR1 reads MDHEN; CDR2 reads SYDVKM. This CDR3 contains 14 residues. V dropped 5 bases and J dropped 8; count of bases not matched to a gene: 5. CDR3 coding DNA: TGTGCCAGCAGTACCCGACAGGGGTATTCACCCCTCCACTTT. This gives the protein CASSTRQGYSPLHF.